This is a list of T cell receptor beta chains from one sample in a study of blood T cell repertoires in COVID-19. Some clones are missing from TCRdb's copy, which holds only in-frame ones; the method was immunoSEQ multiplex PCR. The sample includes about 440,000 clones, about 92% of them seen just once. Specimen: PBMCs or T cells enriched from blood (not recorded which). The source is a man aged 18 to 35 who had recovered from COVID-19. Both conserved end residues are part of each CDR3. The D gene is left open where the match is weak. Clone size, where shown, is once, few, many, or a class for clones that have expanded.

CDR3 protein	CDR3 DNA	V gene	D gene	J gene	clone size
CASSLQGATGELFF	TGTGCCAGCAGCTTGCAGGGGGCGACCGGGGAGCTGTTTTTT	TRBV11-3	TRBD1	TRBJ2-2	-
CASGFGTGIGVTF	-	TRBV12-5	-	TRBJ1-2	-
CASSAGQGAQGYTF	TGCGCCAGCAGCGCGGGACAGGGGGCGCAAGGCTACACCTTC	TRBV5-1	TRBD1	TRBJ1-2	-
CASSSGTSGRTTDTQYF	TGCGCCAGCAGCTCGGGGACTAGCGGGCGAACCACAGATACGCAGTATTTT	TRBV5-1	TRBD2	TRBJ2-3	once
CASTGQPDSNYGYTF	TGTGCCAGCACCGGACAGCCTGATTCTAACTATGGCTACACCTTC	TRBV7-9	-	TRBJ1-2	-
CASSARTENTEAFF	TGTGCCAGCAGCGCCAGGACAGAGAACACTGAAGCTTTCTTT	TRBV9	-	TRBJ1-1	-
CASLPGIPYEQYF	TGTGCCAGCTTACCGGGGATCCCCTACGAGCAGTACTTC	TRBV5-8	-	TRBJ2-7	-
CASSTRGAVNTEAFF	TGTGCCAGCAGTACCCGCGGAGCGGTGAACACTGAAGCTTTCTTT	TRBV28	-	TRBJ1-1	-
CASSIVDRYYGYTF	TGTGCCAGTAGTATAGTCGACCGTTACTACGGCTACACCTTC	TRBV19	-	TRBJ1-2	once
CASTHNKGIKMNTEAFF	TGTGCCAGTACGCACAATAAGGGGATCAAAATGAACACTGAAGCTTTCTTT	TRBV19	-	TRBJ1-1	-
CASSAGQGATYGYTF	TGTGCCAGCAGCGCTGGACAGGGGGCGACCTATGGCTACACCTTC	TRBV9	TRBD1	TRBJ1-2	-
CASSAGQRYDEQFF	TGCGCCAGCAGCGCCGGACAGAGGTACGATGAGCAGTTCTTC	TRBV10-1	-	TRBJ2-1	-
CAISESGGTSVPPLHF	TGTGCCATCAGTGAGTCGGGAGGGACATCCGTCCCACCCCTCCACTTT	TRBV10-3	-	TRBJ1-6	-
CASSRQGSYEQYF	TGTGCCAGCAGCCGACAAGGCTCCTACGAGCAGTACTTC	TRBV7-9	-	TRBJ2-7	-
CASSENPGDTEAFF	TGTGCCAGCAGTGAAAATCCCGGGGACACTGAAGCTTTCTTT	TRBV6-1	-	TRBJ1-1	-
CASSVRQGGEKLFF	TGTGCCAGCAGTGTAAGGCAGGGTGGTGAAAAACTGTTTTTT	TRBV2	-	TRBJ1-4	-
CASSFIRAGGTDTQYF	TGTGCCAGCAGCTTCATCCGAGCGGGGGGGACAGATACGCAGTATTTT	TRBV11-2	TRBD2	TRBJ2-3	-
CAWNAGGNTIYF	TGTGCCTGGAATGCGGGTGGAAACACCATATATTTT	TRBV30	-	TRBJ1-3	-
CASSLDAGRSYNEQFF	TGTGCCAGCAGCTTGGATGCGGGGCGCTCCTACAATGAGCAGTTCTTC	TRBV5-4	-	TRBJ2-1	-
CASTGSGNQPQHF	TGTGCCAGCACCGGATCGGGGAATCAGCCCCAGCATTTT	TRBV6-5	-	TRBJ1-5	-
CASSRDKYTGELFF	TGTGCCAGCAGTCGCGACAAATACACCGGGGAGCTGTTTTTT	TRBV6-5	-	TRBJ2-2	-
CASRPGGSPPNEQFF	TGTGCCAGCAGACCTGGAGGATCCCCCCCAAATGAGCAGTTCTTC	TRBV4-2	-	TRBJ2-1	-
CASSFFGQGSRYGYTF	TGTGCCAGCAGTTTTTTCGGACAGGGGTCTCGCTATGGCTACACCTTC	TRBV27	TRBD1	TRBJ1-2	-
CASWPQGLNMAFF	TGTGCCAGCTGGCCCCAGGGCCTGAATATGGCTTTCTTT	TRBV6-5	-	TRBJ1-1	-
CASSPAPWIDRGPSNYGYTF	TGTGCCAGCAGCCCAGCTCCCTGGATAGACAGGGGGCCCTCTAACTATGGCTACACCTTC	TRBV5-4	TRBD1	TRBJ1-2	-
CASSYENRGSGELFF	TGTGCCAGCAGTTACGAAAACAGGGGGTCCGGGGAGCTGTTTTTT	TRBV6-5	TRBD1	TRBJ2-2	-